This entry concerns a single T cell receptor beta chain. Antigen: not known. The data were taken from a study of OX40 agonist ivuxolimab in advanced cancers. Study-wide points: Both blood CD4+ and CD8+ T cells showed clonal growth by week 6 at 0.1 to 3.0 mg/kg. Clonal expansion among partial responders at 0.1-3.0 mg/kg ranked near the lowest.

The assay was immunoSEQ multiplex PCR, and TCRdb's table has in-frame clones only and misses some. The data contain about 21,000 clones, around 90% of them seen just once; the ten biggest clones take up roughly 10%. CDR1 and CDR2 (germline): MNHEY, SVGAGI. The V and J ends lost 0 bases and 2 bases, in that order; junction bases with no gene match: 7. CDR3 length: 16 residues. This TCR derives from an adult with an advanced solid tumor such as melanoma, head and neck, liver or kidney cancer. The chain combines TRBV6-5 with TRBJ2-7, with TRBD1 identical over 7 bases. Material: CD4+ or CD8+ T cells sorted from blood, obtained in a trial of the OX40 agonist ivuxolimab. As DNA, the CDR3 is TGTGCCAGCAGTTACTCGCAGGGACAGAGAACCTACGAGCAGTACTTC. It encodes CASSYSQGQRTYEQYF.